In this sample, the clone carrying this T cell receptor beta chain turned up a few times. One end of the junction does not line up with germline, which may come from a read error. The data originate from a study of blood T cell repertoires in COVID-19. Study processing details: It was from reference gene primer amplification that nucleated cell counts were estimated. Measured with immunoSEQ multiplex PCR; TCRdb has only the in-frame clones, and not every one. V, J and clone size were drawn from that table, and D and trimming were deduced from the DNA. Here the sample spans 300,000 to 500,000 clones, 70% to 90% being singletons. The CDR3 length is 15 residues. CDR1 is MNHNS, CDR2 SASEGT, per germline.

Sequencing was done on a sample of PBMCs or T cells enriched from blood (not recorded which). This sequence was found in a woman in her thirties with acute COVID-19. The chain links TRBV6-1 to TRBJ2-2; 7 bases map to TRBD1. CDR3 bases: TGTGCCAGCAGGGAAGGGGGCAGGGCGACCGGGGAGCTGTTTTTT. Translation gives CASREGGRATGELFF.